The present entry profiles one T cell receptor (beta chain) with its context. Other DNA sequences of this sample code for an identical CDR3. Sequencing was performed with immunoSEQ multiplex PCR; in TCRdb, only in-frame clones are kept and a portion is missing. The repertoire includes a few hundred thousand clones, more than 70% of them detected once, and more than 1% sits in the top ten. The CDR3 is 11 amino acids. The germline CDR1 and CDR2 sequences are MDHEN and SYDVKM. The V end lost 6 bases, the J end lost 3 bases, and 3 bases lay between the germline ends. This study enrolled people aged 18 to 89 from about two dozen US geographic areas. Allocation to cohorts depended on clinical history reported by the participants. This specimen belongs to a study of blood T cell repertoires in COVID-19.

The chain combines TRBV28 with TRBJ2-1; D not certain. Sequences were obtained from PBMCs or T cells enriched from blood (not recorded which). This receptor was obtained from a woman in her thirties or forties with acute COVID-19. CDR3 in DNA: TGTGCCAGCAGCCTCTACAATGAGCAGTTCTTC. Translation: CASSLYNEQFF.